Shown below are 3 T cell receptor beta chains from a single sample sequenced in a study of blood T cell repertoires in COVID-19. The repertoire was sequenced with immunoSEQ multiplex PCR; TCRdb's copy has only in-frame clones and lacks some. The sample contains approximately 140,000 clones, about 80% of which appear only once. Sequencing was carried out using peripheral blood. These receptors were collected from a human donor in a cohort sampled during active COVID-19.

The rearrangement joins TRBV10-3 to TRBJ1-3; possible D gene TRBD1, 6 bases. Germline loops: CDR1 ENHRY, CDR2 SYGVKD. The CDR3 has 15 amino acids. Trimming removed 5 bases from V and 1 base from J, with 12 bases in between. The CDR3 DNA reads TGTGCCATCAGTCTTGGACAGTCGTCTGGAAACACCATATATTTT. Protein: CAISLGQSSGNTIYF.

The chain couples TRBV5-1 to TRBJ1-1; a weak D match, TRBD1 (6 bases). V shed 4 bases and J shed 4 bases, with 14 bases lying between them. The V gene's germline CDR1 is SGHRS and CDR2 YFSETQ. The CDR3 spans 14 residues. CDR3 sequence (DNA): TGCGCCAGCAGCCAACTACAGGGACGCACTGAAGCTTTCTTT. Its translation is CASSQLQGRTEAFF.

This rearrangement joins TRBV2 to TRBJ2-3, with 12 bases fitting TRBD2. The junction had 7 bases not matched to a gene; V was cut back by 5 bases and J by 7 bases. CDR1 and CDR2 from the germline V gene are SNHLY and FYNNEI. The CDR3 consists of 15 residues. The CDR3 loop is CASSLSSGGAYTQYF. The CDR3 nucleotides are TGTGCCAGCAGTCTTTCTAGCGGGGGGGCATATACGCAGTATTTT.